This TCR beta chain was recovered during a study of control samples from healthy donors and cancer patients. Repertoires were generated with immunoSEQ multiplex PCR, while TCRdb's copy carries only in-frame clones and drops some. Here the sample spans under 100,000 clones, about 87% being singletons. Germline-derived CDR1 and CDR2 are SGHRS and YFSETQ. Trimming shortened V by 0 bases and J by 5 bases, and 8 bases separated the two germline ends. The CDR3 covers 14 residues. The chain carries TRBV5-1 and TRBJ2-2; D gene uncertain. This clonotype originated in a woman between 65 and 79 years old in good health. The sample consisted of blood. CDR3 residues: CASSLGSSTGELFF. The CDR3 bases are TGCGCCAGCAGCTTGGGGTCGAGTACCGGGGAGCTGTTTTTT. Together with reference TRBV5-1 and TRBJ2-2, the CDR3 gives the full variable domain: KAGVTQTPRYLIKTRGQQVTLSCSPISGHRSVSWYQQTPGQGLQFLFEYFSETQRNKGNFPGRFSGRQFSNSRSEMNVSTLELGDSALYLCASSLGSSTGELFFGEGSRLTVL.